The next 9 T cell receptor beta chains were all read from a single sample in a study of cytomegalovirus exposure and HLA in healthy donors (dated by TCRdb to about 2017). The library was built by means of the immunoSEQ multiplex PCR assay. The multiplex PCR relied on a mix of 60 forward primers for TCR Vbeta segments and 13 reverse primers for TCR Jbeta segments. This immuneACCESS table, as held by TCRdb, lists in-frame sequences with V and J called but not all clones. Of the missing ones, under half trace to an unresolved V gene in checked studies; the others have no known cause. The sample profile shows about 260,000 clones; 70% to 90% of them were found once. The leading ten clones occupy 2% to 2.5% of the sample. Sequencing was carried out using PBMCs. The receptors here all came from a woman between 40 and 55 years old in good health and CMV-seropositive.

This chain links TRBV7-2 with TRBJ1-3; D unresolved. Trimming pared 1 base from V and 7 bases from J, leaving 14 bases between. The germline V gene encodes CDR1 SGHTA and CDR2 FQGNSA. The CDR3 has 15 amino acids. DNA of the CDR3: TGTGCCAGCAGCTTAGTTTCGGGGTTGGGGAACACCATATATTTT. As protein: CASSLVSGLGNTIYF.

The chain joins TRBV20-1 to TRBJ1-2; D might be TRBD1 (5 bases). The CDR3 sequence is 11 residues long. V was shortened by 4 bases and J by 8 bases, with 11 bases between the two germline ends. The germline gives CDR1 DFQATT, CDR2 SNEGSKA (reference sequence). CDR3 bases: TGCAGTGCTAAGGGACTGGGGGGCTACACCTTC. Translating it yields CSAKGLGGYTF.

V and J are TRBV5-1 and TRBJ2-3, with 7 bases identical to TRBD2. J lost 4 bases, V lost 7 bases, and 15 bases had no gene match. The V gene's germline CDR1 is SGHRS and CDR2 YFSETQ. CDR3 length: 16 amino acids. The CDR3 here is CASRRFAGDKSDTQYF. The CDR3 bases are TGCGCCAGCCGCCGTTTTGCGGGAGATAAGTCAGATACGCAGTATTTT.

The V and J genes are TRBV30 and TRBJ1-6; unclear D gene. Germline V lookup: CDR1 GTSNPN, CDR2 SVGIG (reference sequence). The CDR3 is made up of 15 amino acids. Trimming took off 4 bases at V and 10 bases at J, with 20 bases between the two ends. CDR3 sequence: CAWKVWQALWSPLHF. In nucleotides, the CDR3 is TGTGCCTGGAAGGTTTGGCAGGCTCTGTGGTCACCCCTCCACTTT.

In this sample, this clone turned up a few times. V is TRBV11-3 and J is TRBJ2-7, with 10 bases lining up with TRBD2. V trimming: 1 base; J trimming: 4 bases; junction bases outside the gene matches: 4. Germline lookup yields CDR1 SGHNT and CDR2 YENEEA. The CDR3 spans 15 residues. The CDR3: CASSLGGLAPYEQYF. For the CDR3, the DNA is TGTGCCAGCAGCTTAGGGGGACTAGCGCCGTACGAGCAGTACTTC.

V gene TRBV7-6 combines with J gene TRBJ2-2, with TRBD1 matching over 8 bases. The CDR3 is made up of 15 amino acids. CDR1 SGHVS and CDR2 FNYEAQ come from the germline V gene. Trimming took 5 bases from V and 5 from J; bases not matched to a gene: 7. In nucleotides, the CDR3 is TGTGCCAGCAGCCGTAGGACAGGGAGGACCGGGGAGCTGTTTTTT. Protein sequence: CASSRRTGRTGELFF.

The rearrangement uses TRBV7-8 and TRBJ1-6; 10 nucleotides line up with TRBD1. Trimming took 4 bases from V and 7 from J; bases not matched to a gene: 4. Germline CDR1 and CDR2: SGHVS and FQNEAQ. The CDR3 extends over 15 amino acids. The CDR3 protein is CASSWATGGNSPLHF. The CDR3 DNA is TGTGCCAGCAGCTGGGCGACAGGGGGCAATTCACCCCTCCACTTT.

The rearrangement joins TRBV29-1 to TRBJ2-1; D not resolved. This CDR3 has 12 amino acids. The germline V and J ends were trimmed by 0 bases and 6 bases, with 6 bases remaining between them. Germline CDR1 and CDR2: SQVTM and ANQGSEA. DNA of the CDR3: TGCAGCGTTGAAGAGAGGTCCAATGAGCAGTTCTTC. Encoded protein: CSVEERSNEQFF.

The V call is TRBV27, the J call TRBJ2-4; the D gene is possibly TRBD2 (6 bases). This CDR3 is built from 17 residues. The ends were cut back, 2 bases at V and 0 bases at J, with 14 bases in the middle. CDR1 is MNHEY and CDR2 is SMNVEV in the germline V gene (reference sequence). CDR3 nucleotides: TGTGCCAGCAGTTTAAGCCCCGGCGGGGTAGCCAAAAACATTCAGTACTTC. Translation: CASSLSPGGVAKNIQYF.